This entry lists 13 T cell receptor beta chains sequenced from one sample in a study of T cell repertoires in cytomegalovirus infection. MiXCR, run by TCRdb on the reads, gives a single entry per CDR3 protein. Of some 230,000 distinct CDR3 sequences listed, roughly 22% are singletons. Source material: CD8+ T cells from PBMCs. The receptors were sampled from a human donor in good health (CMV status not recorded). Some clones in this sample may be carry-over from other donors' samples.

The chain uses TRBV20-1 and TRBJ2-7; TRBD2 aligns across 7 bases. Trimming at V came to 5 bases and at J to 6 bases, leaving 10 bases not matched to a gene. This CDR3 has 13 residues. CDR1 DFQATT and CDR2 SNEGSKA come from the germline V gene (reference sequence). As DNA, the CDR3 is TGCAGTGCTGAACGGACTAGGGGAGGCGAGCAGTACTTC. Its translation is CSAERTRGGEQYF.

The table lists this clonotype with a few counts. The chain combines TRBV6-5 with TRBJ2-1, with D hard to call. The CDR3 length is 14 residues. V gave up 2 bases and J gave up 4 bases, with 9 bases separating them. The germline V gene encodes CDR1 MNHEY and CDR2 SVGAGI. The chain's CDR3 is CASSYGTQYNEQFF. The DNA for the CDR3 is TGTGCCAGCAGTTACGGAACACAATACAATGAGCAGTTCTTC.

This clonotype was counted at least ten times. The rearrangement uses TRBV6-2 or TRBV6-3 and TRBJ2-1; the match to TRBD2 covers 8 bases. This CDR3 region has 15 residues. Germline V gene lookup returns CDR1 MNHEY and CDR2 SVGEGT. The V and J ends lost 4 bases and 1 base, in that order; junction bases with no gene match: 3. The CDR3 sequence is CASSSGTRSYNEQFF. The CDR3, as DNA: TGTGCCAGCAGTTCGGGGACTAGATCCTACAATGAGCAGTTCTTC.

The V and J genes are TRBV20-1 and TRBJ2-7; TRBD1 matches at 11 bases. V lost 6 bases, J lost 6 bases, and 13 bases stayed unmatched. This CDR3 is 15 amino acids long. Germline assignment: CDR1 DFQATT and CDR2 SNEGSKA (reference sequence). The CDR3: CSAEKWDRGAGEQYF. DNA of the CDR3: TGCAGTGCCGAAAAGTGGGACAGGGGGGCCGGCGAGCAGTACTTC.

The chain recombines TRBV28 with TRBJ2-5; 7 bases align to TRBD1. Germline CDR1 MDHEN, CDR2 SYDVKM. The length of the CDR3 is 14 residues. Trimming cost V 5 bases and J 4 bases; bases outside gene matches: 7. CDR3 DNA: TGTGCCAGCAGTCAGCGAGGGGGCTTAGAGACCCAGTACTTC. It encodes CASSQRGGLETQYF.

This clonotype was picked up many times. The CDR3 nucleotides are TGTGCCAGCAGTTTAACCACCTACAATGAGCAGTTCTTC. Translating gives CASSLTTYNEQFF. The rearrangement links TRBV28 to TRBJ2-1; D remains unclear. Trimming pared 2 bases from V and 2 bases from J, leaving 4 bases between. CDR1 is MDHEN and CDR2 is SYDVKM in the germline V gene. The CDR3 spans 13 residues.

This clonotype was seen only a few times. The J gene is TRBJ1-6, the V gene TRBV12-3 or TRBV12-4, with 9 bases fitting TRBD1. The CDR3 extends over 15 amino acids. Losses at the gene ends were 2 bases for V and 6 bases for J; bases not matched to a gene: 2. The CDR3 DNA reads TGTGCCAGCAGTTTAATGGGACAGGGTAATTCACCCCTCCACTTT. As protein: CASSLMGQGNSPLHF.

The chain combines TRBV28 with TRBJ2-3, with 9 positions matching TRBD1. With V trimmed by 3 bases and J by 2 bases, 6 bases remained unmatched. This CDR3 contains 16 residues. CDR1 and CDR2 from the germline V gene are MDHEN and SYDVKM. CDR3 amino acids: CASSFRLQGATDTQYF. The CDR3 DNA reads TGTGCCAGCAGTTTCCGCCTACAGGGGGCCACAGATACGCAGTATTTT.

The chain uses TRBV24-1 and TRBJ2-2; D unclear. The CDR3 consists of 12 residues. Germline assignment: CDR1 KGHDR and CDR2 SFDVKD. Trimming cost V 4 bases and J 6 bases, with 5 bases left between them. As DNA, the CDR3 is TGTGCCACCAGTGAGACCCCCGGGGAGCTGTTTTTT. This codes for CATSETPGELFF.

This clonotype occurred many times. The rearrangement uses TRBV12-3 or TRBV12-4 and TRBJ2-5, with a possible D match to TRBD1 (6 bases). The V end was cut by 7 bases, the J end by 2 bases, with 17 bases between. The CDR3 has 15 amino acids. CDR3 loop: CASKLRQGWQETQYF. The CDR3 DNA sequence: TGTGCCAGCAAGCTGCGGCAGGGGTGGCAAGAGACCCAGTACTTC.

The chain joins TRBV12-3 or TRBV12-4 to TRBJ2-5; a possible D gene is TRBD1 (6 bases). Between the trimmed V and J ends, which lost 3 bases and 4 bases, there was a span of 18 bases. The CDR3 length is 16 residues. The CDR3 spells CASSLAFSGVGETQYF. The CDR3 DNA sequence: TGTGCCAGCAGTTTGGCCTTTTCAGGGGTCGGAGAGACCCAGTACTTC.

The CDR3 DNA reads TGTGCCAGCAGTTTAGGCAGGCGGAGGGAAGCTTTCTTT. This gives the protein CASSLGRRREAFF. V and J are TRBV27 and TRBJ1-1, with D hard to call. V lost 2 bases, J lost 8 bases, and 12 bases lay in between. The CDR3 length is 13 residues. CDR1 and CDR2 from the germline V gene are MNHEY and SMNVEV (reference sequence).

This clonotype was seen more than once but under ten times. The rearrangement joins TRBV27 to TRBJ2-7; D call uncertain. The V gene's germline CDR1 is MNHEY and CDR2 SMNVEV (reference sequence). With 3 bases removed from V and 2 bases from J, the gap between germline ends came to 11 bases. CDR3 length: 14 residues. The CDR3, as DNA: TGTGCCAGCAGTTTTGCTGGTCAAGCCTACGAGCAGTACTTC. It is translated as CASSFAGQAYEQYF.